What follows are 9 T cell receptor beta chains derived from one specimen sequenced in a study of T cells in narcolepsy. Only in-frame clones appear in the TCRdb table, and some are missing; sequencing was by immunoSEQ multiplex PCR. The data show approximately 35,000 clones, with approximately 90% seen just once and 0.8% to 0.95% held by the top ten. The sample comprised CD45RA- memory CD4+ T cells from PBMCs. These receptors all come from a human donor with narcolepsy.

The rearrangement joins TRBV7-2 to TRBJ2-2; D is possibly TRBD2 (6 bases). The CDR3 runs 17 residues. Germline CDR1 and CDR2: SGHTA and FQGNSA. Trimming stripped 1 base from V and 0 bases from J, with 12 bases between. The CDR3 DNA reads as TGTGCCAGCAGCTTAGGGGTTTGGGACTCGAACACCGGGGAGCTGTTTTTT. Protein sequence: CASSLGVWDSNTGELFF.

This chain joins TRBV7-6 and TRBJ2-3, with 9 bases matching TRBD2. The trim removed 1 base at V and 0 bases at J, leaving 14 bases unmatched. This CDR3 has 20 residues. In germline, CDR1 is SGHVS, CDR2 FNYEAQ. CDR3 amino acids: CASSLEGGGGYRRSTDTQYF. CDR3 sequence (DNA): TGTGCCAGCAGCTTAGAGGGCGGGGGGGGTTATCGGCGTAGCACAGATACGCAGTATTTT. Full variable domain (outside the CDR3, taken from reference TRBV7-6 and TRBJ2-3): GAGVSQSPRYKVTKRGQDVALRCDPISGHVSLYWYRQALGQGPEFLTYFNYEAQQDKSGLPNDRFSAERPEGSISTLTIQRTEQRDSAMYRCASSLEGGGGYRRSTDTQYFGPGTRLTVL.

This sequence joins TRBV21-1 and TRBJ1-2. TRBV21-1 is a listed pseudogene. The length of the CDR3 is 17 residues. CDR3 sequence: CASSKGFSWGGIHGYTF. The CDR3 nucleotides are TGTGCCAGCAGCAAAGGGTTCTCCTGGGGAGGGATCCATGGCTACACCTTC.

The rearrangement links TRBV9 to TRBJ2-2, with unresolved D. The CDR3 runs to 13 residues. V was shortened by 0 bases and J by 7 bases, with 7 bases between the two germline ends. Germline assignment: CDR1 SGDLS and CDR2 YYNGEE. The CDR3 coding sequence is TGTGCCAGCAGCGTAGTCTTAGGCGGGGAGCTGTTTTTT. Protein sequence: CASSVVLGGELFF.

This chain connects TRBV2 to TRBJ2-7; D not resolved. Deletions cut 5 bases from V and 1 base from J, with 9 bases between. This CDR3 contains 13 residues. Germline CDR1 reads SNHLY; CDR2 reads FYNNEI. In DNA, the CDR3 is TGTGCCAGCAGTCTTCTCGAGTCCTACGAGCAGTACTTC. This gives the protein CASSLLESYEQYF.

On this clone: At one end the junction does not follow the germline gene, possibly because of a read error. This chain connects TRBV30 to TRBJ2-7; 10 nucleotides line up with TRBD1. Germline CDR1 and CDR2: GTSNPN and SVGIG (reference sequence). The CDR3 covers 11 residues. For the CDR3, the DNA is TGTGCCTGGAGTGCCCCGGGACAGGGGCACTTC. This gives the protein CAWSAPGQGHF.

The genes are TRBV6-5 and TRBJ1-2, with a weak D call TRBD1 (5 bases). The CDR3 has 12 amino acids. Per the germline V gene, CDR1 is MNHEY and CDR2 is SVGAGI. Trimming shortened V by 11 bases and J by 4 bases, and 14 bases separated the two germline ends. The CDR3 here is CAARAGPYGYTF. The CDR3 DNA reads as TGTGCCGCCAGGGCGGGGCCCTATGGCTACACCTTC.

This clone was seen once. This chain uses TRBV4-1 with TRBJ1-1; D perhaps matches TRBD1 (5 bases). The germline V gene encodes CDR1 MGHRA and CDR2 YSYEKL. V shed 0 bases and J shed 1 base, with 12 bases lying between them. The CDR3 is made up of 16 amino acids. CDR3 residues: CASSQDFVGQNTEAFF. The CDR3 DNA follows: TGCGCCAGCAGCCAAGATTTCGTGGGGCAGAACACTGAAGCTTTCTTT.

In this sample, this clone turned up a few times. This rearrangement joins TRBV19 to TRBJ2-5; 11 bases match TRBD2. CDR1 is LNHDA, CDR2 SQIVND, per germline (reference sequence). This CDR3 has 15 amino acids. The V and J ends lost 3 bases and 5 bases, in that order; junction bases with no gene match: 5. The CDR3 DNA sequence: TGTGCCAGTAGTATCCTAGCGGGGGGCGGGGAGACCCAGTACTTC. It encodes CASSILAGGGETQYF.